The T cell receptor beta chain under discussion was sequenced for a study of blood T cell repertoires in COVID-19. Study as a whole: The origin of the acute and convalescent COVID-19 samples was the United States, Italy and Spain. From T cells, B-cell-depleted T cells, or PBMCs came the material, which was cDNA or gDNA.

The CDR3 is 15 residues long. V was clipped by 8 bases and J by 2 bases, with 17 bases between them. The germline gives CDR1 MDHEN, CDR2 SYDVKM. Recruits, aged about 18 to 100 years, lived in approximately 26 US areas. Authors' data handling: Estimated nucleated cell counts came from reference gene primer amplification. The assay was immunoSEQ multiplex PCR, and TCRdb's table has in-frame clones only and misses some. The V and J calls and clone size come from that table; D and trimming were worked out from the DNA. Of about 270,000 clones listed, around 89% are singletons. The chain links TRBV28 to TRBJ2-3; D possibly corresponds to TRBD2 (6 bases). Sequenced sample: PBMCs or T cells enriched from blood (not recorded which). The TCR was taken from a woman aged 25-40 years with acute COVID-19. CDR3 protein: CASSPGTGYTDTQYF. CDR3 DNA sequence: TGTGCCAGCTCCCCCGGGACTGGCTACACAGATACGCAGTATTTT.